This T cell receptor beta chain was recovered during a study of Graves' ophthalmopathy and Graves' hyperthyroidism. The wider study: Peripheral blood sampling occurred at initial diagnosis, before any treatment.

From RNA, the CDR3 regions of TCR beta chains were amplified and sequenced. HTBI primers were used in a first-round RT-PCR, which preceded a second-round multiplex PCR. TCRdb recomputed calls from the multiplex PCR reads with MiXCR, one row per CDR3 protein. The sample has about 700,000 distinct CDR3 sequences, approximately 40% seen once; the top ten hold 40% to 45%. For donors with ophthalmopathy, the disease showed moderate-to-severe activity, reached CAS ≥3 and NOSPECS ≥4, and had lasted under 3 months. This clonotype was detected only a few times. The antigen is unknown. The V gene's germline CDR1 is SGHDN and CDR2 FVKESK. CDR3 length: 17 residues. V gave up 2 bases and J gave up 0 bases, with 14 bases separating them. General study points: This model predicted ophthalmopathy progression (sensitivity around 71%, specificity around 72%). Among thyroid clonotypes expanded above 0.001 frequency, most also appeared in blood.

Sequenced input: peripheral blood. The rearrangement joins TRBV14 to TRBJ1-3, with D tentatively TRBD1 (6 bases). The receptor was isolated from an adult man with Graves' ophthalmopathy. CDR3 sequence (DNA): TGTGCCAGCAGCCAAACAGGGCTCGAGAGCTCTGGAAACACCATATATTTT. Translation: CASSQTGLESSGNTIYF.